The source of this T cell receptor (beta chain) is a study of control samples from healthy donors and cancer patients. Trimming cost V 3 bases and J 6 bases, with 17 bases left between them. CDR1 is SGHNT, CDR2 YENEEA, per germline. The CDR3 totals 16 residues. The table came from immunoSEQ multiplex PCR; TCRdb's copy has only in-frame clones and leaves some out. The table has 150,000 to 200,000 clones, over 85% seen once. Specimen: blood. This clonotype was sampled from a man aged 25-45 years in good health. The chain has TRBV11-3 and TRBJ2-2, with D possibly matching TRBD1 (6 bases). The CDR3 here is CASSLAGAVRAGELFF. The CDR3 DNA follows: TGTGCCAGCAGCTTGGCAGGGGCGGTCCGGGCCGGGGAGCTGTTTTTT.